This T cell receptor (beta chain) was retrieved from a study of cytomegalovirus exposure and HLA in healthy donors. Researchers ran the PCR with 60 Vbeta and 13 Jbeta primers. Sequencing was performed with immunoSEQ multiplex PCR; in TCRdb, only in-frame clones are kept and a portion is missing. The sample consists of over 150,000 clones, 65% to 75% of them appearing once. Trimming took 6 bases from V and 1 from J, leaving 9 bases between them. The CDR3 spans 13 residues. CDR1 MGHDK and CDR2 SYGVNS come from the germline V gene. About this clone itself: What it binds is not known.

Study observations and caveats: Analysis was carried out at a later point, and it linked a missense DCLRE1C variant to TCR beta V- and J-gene trimming. In a later analysis, parvovirus B19, influenza, CMV and Epstein-Barr virus appeared linked to several top co-occurrence clusters.

The rearrangement links TRBV25-1 to TRBJ2-5; D is perhaps TRBD1 (5 bases). Sequenced material: PBMCs. This TCR derives from a man aged 25-40 years in good health and CMV-seronegative. The CDR3 DNA is TGTGCCAGCAGGAACCAGGGCCAAGAGACCCAGTACTTC. Translating gives CASRNQGQETQYF.